The clone carrying this T cell receptor (beta chain) was seen more than once but under ten times. No antigen is known for it. V lost 1 base and J lost 3, with 7 bases in between. The germline CDR1 and CDR2 sequences are LGHNA and YNFKEQ. The CDR3 loop spans 13 amino acids. This sample is part of a study of response to subunit inactivated influenza vaccine. General study results and limits: Researchers suggested that each seasonal influenza vaccination recruits few new T cells.

TCRdb re-derived calls from the RT-PCR reads in MiXCR, one entry per CDR3 protein. The sample lists more than 150,000 distinct CDR3 sequences, roughly 10% occurring once. The sample consisted of CD8+ T cells sorted from PBMCs, taken less than 30 months after vaccination. The chain recombines TRBV4-2 with TRBJ2-7; no clear D gene. The sequence came from a man aged 50 to 69 who received an inactivated influenza vaccine. The CDR3 is CASSQADDYEQYF. CDR3 DNA: TGTGCCAGCAGCCAAGCGGACGACTACGAGCAGTACTTC.